The 25 T cell receptor beta chains below come from one sample, sequenced in a study of blood T cell repertoires in COVID-19. This table comes from immunoSEQ multiplex PCR, and its TCRdb copy is limited to in-frame clones, with some not included. The data contain 250,000 to 350,000 clones, around 89% of them singletons. The material sequenced was PBMCs or T cells enriched from blood (not recorded which). The origin of the receptors is a woman aged 18-29 years with acute COVID-19.

The J gene is TRBJ2-1, the V gene TRBV11-3; D is perhaps TRBD2 (6 bases). Trimming shortened V by 5 bases and J by 2 bases, and 13 bases separated the two germline ends. Germline-derived CDR1 and CDR2 are SGHNT and YENEEA. CDR3 length: 15 amino acids. Here the CDR3 reads CASSRESFAYNEQFF. DNA for the CDR3: TGTGCCAGCAGCCGGGAGAGCTTTGCCTACAATGAGCAGTTCTTC. The variable domain in full, with the rest retrieved from reference TRBV11-3 and TRBJ2-1, is EAGVVQSPRYKIIEKKQPVAFWCNPISGHNTLYWYLQNLGQGPELLIRYENEEAVDDSQLPKDRFSAERLKGVDSTLKIQPAELGDSAVYLCASSRESFAYNEQFFGPGTRLTVL.

V usage is TRBV6-5 and J usage is TRBJ2-1; D possibly corresponds to TRBD2 (5 bases). Trimming stripped 3 bases from V and 4 bases from J, with 16 bases between. Germline-derived CDR1 and CDR2 are MNHEY and SVGAGI. There are 16 residues in the CDR3. The CDR3 region has the DNA TGTGCCAGCAGTTATGTGTCGGGGAGCGGTTACAATGAGCAGTTCTTC. It specifies CASSYVSGSGYNEQFF.

V usage is TRBV7-3 and J usage is TRBJ2-5; no firm D call. Germline-derived CDR1 and CDR2 are SGHTA and FQGTGA. Trimming left V 8 bases short and J 1 base short, with 11 bases between. This CDR3 is 13 amino acids long. The CDR3 sequence is CASAPMPQETQYF. As DNA, the CDR3 is TGTGCCAGCGCCCCTATGCCCCAAGAGACCCAGTACTTC.

This chain uses TRBV2 with TRBJ2-4, with D possibly matching TRBD1 (6 bases). The CDR3 spans 14 residues. Germline-derived CDR1 and CDR2 are SNHLY and FYNNEI. Trimming shortened V by 11 bases and J by 0 bases, and 14 bases separated the two germline ends. The CDR3 DNA follows: TGTGCCGTCCAGGGGCAGATAGCCAAAAACATTCAGTACTTC. Translated: CAVQGQIAKNIQYF.

The J gene is TRBJ2-7, the V gene TRBV24-1; the D gene is possibly TRBD2 (6 bases). Germline V gives CDR1 KGHDR, CDR2 SFDVKD. Trimming cost V 5 bases and J 2 bases, with 15 bases left between them. The length of the CDR3 is 15 residues. The CDR3 bases are TGTGCCACCAGTGGAGGTACGGGGGAACCCTACGAGCAGTACTTC. It specifies CATSGGTGEPYEQYF.

This clone was counted between two and nine times. The rearrangement links TRBV28 to TRBJ1-1, with 8 nucleotides matching TRBD1. CDR3 length equals 16 residues. CDR1 and CDR2 from the germline V gene are MDHEN and SYDVKM. The V segment lost 7 bases and the J segment 4 bases; nucleotides outside the gene matches: 14. CDR3 in amino acids: CASTLGAGGAGTEAFF. The CDR3 nucleotides are TGTGCCAGCACCTTGGGGGCAGGGGGCGCCGGCACTGAAGCTTTCTTT.

The chain carries TRBV15 and TRBJ2-7, with a possible D match to TRBD2 (6 bases). Trimming pared 3 bases from V and 2 bases from J, leaving 11 bases between. This CDR3 has 14 residues. Germline CDR1 LNHNV, CDR2 YYDKDF (reference sequence). DNA of the CDR3: TGTGCCACCAGCAGGGGGGAGGTCGCCTACGAGCAGTACTTC. Its translation: CATSRGEVAYEQYF. The entire variable domain, with the rest obtained from reference TRBV15 and TRBJ2-7, is as follows: DAMVIQNPRYQVTQFGKPVTLSCSQTLNHNVMYWYQQKSSQAPKLLFHYYDKDFNNEADTPDNFQSRRPNTSFCFLDIRSPGLGDTAMYLCATSRGEVAYEQYFGPGTRLTVT.

The rearrangement joins TRBV5-1 to TRBJ1-2, with 7 bases matching TRBD1. The germline V gene has CDR1 SGHRS and CDR2 YFSETQ. V lost 4 bases, J lost 4 bases, and 10 bases stayed unmatched. The length of the CDR3 is 15 residues. CDR3 sequence reads: CASSTQGVSSYGYTF. The CDR3 DNA sequence: TGCGCCAGCAGCACTCAGGGGGTGAGTAGCTATGGCTACACCTTC.

V usage is TRBV7-9 and J usage is TRBJ1-3; TRBD1 matches at 7 bases. The CDR3 totals 14 residues. V was pared by 5 bases and J by 8 bases, with 9 bases of the junction left unmatched. Germline CDR1 reads SEHNR; CDR2 reads FQNEAQ (reference sequence). In nucleotides, the CDR3 is TGTGCCAGCAGCCCCGACAGGGTTGCGGACACCATATATTTT. This translates into CASSPDRVADTIYF.

This chain connects TRBV6-6 to TRBJ1-2; 9 nucleotides match TRBD1. The germline V gene has CDR1 MNHNY and CDR2 SVGAGI (reference sequence). With 2 bases clipped from V and 4 bases from J, the junction kept 5 bases outside the gene matches. The CDR3 loop spans 15 amino acids. CDR3 loop: CASSYRDRELYGYTF. CDR3 sequence (DNA): TGTGCCAGCAGTTACAGGGACAGGGAGCTCTATGGCTACACCTTC.

J is TRBJ2-5 and V is TRBV19; 11 bases line up with TRBD1. The CDR3 is 16 amino acids. V lost 3 bases and J lost 5; bases outside the gene matches: 8. CDR1 is LNHDA, CDR2 SQIVND, per germline (reference sequence). This CDR3 reads CASSIGRTGGRETQYF. CDR3 DNA sequence: TGTGCCAGTAGTATCGGACGGACAGGGGGCAGGGAGACCCAGTACTTC.

The rearrangement links TRBV12-3 or TRBV12-4 to TRBJ2-7; the D gene is possibly TRBD2 (6 bases). This CDR3 is built from 13 residues. With 6 bases removed from V and 0 bases from J, the gap between germline ends came to 9 bases. The chain's CDR3 is CASRLGGSYEQYF. CDR3 coding DNA: TGTGCCAGCAGGCTCGGGGGCTCCTACGAGCAGTACTTC.

This clone was seen a single time. The rearrangement links TRBV25-1 to TRBJ2-1; TRBD2 aligns across 7 bases. Germline V CDR1 and CDR2: MGHDK, SYGVNS. The CDR3 has 14 residues. Unmatched junction bases numbered 7, after V lost 3 bases and J lost 8 bases. CDR3 nucleotide sequence: TGTGCCAGCAGTGACGCGGCGGGAGCCCATGAGCAGTTCTTC. Protein: CASSDAAGAHEQFF. Full variable domain (missing parts from reference TRBV25-1 and TRBJ2-1): EADIYQTPRYLVIGTGKKITLECSQTMGHDKMYWYQQDPGMELHLIHYSYGVNSTEKGDLSSESTVSRIRTEHFPLTLESARPSHTSQYLCASSDAAGAHEQFFGPGTRLTVL.

This rearrangement joins TRBV28 to TRBJ1-2; 9 bases line up with TRBD1. Germline V gene data show CDR1 as MDHEN and CDR2 as SYDVKM. Trimming cost V 6 bases and J 1 base; bases outside gene matches: 9. This CDR3 is 16 amino acids long. The CDR3 nucleotides read TGTGCCAGCAGGACTGGGACAGGGACCTTTAACTATGGCTACACCTTC. This encodes CASRTGTGTFNYGYTF.

J is TRBJ2-3 and V is TRBV21-1; TRBD1 is the table's D call and was not checked against the DNA. TRBV21-1 is a listed pseudogene. This CDR3 is built from 17 residues. Here the CDR3 DNA reads TGTGCCAGCAGCTCCGGCCCGGCAGGGGCCCCCCCAGATACGCAGTATTTT. It is translated as CASSSGPAGAPPDTQYF.

This clone was seen just once. This chain connects TRBV6-4 to TRBJ2-3, with 8 nucleotides matching TRBD2. The CDR3 length is 14 residues. The V and J ends lost 5 bases and 3 bases, in that order; junction bases with no gene match: 4. The germline CDR1 and CDR2 sequences are MRHNA and SNTAGT. CDR3 in amino acids: CASSRSGRTDTQYF. In DNA form, the CDR3 reads TGTGCCAGCAGTCGCAGCGGGAGAACAGATACGCAGTATTTT.

Here the CDR3 reads CASRVPGQWRGYSNQPQHF. DNA for the CDR3: TGTGCCAGCAGGGTACCGGGACAGTGGAGAGGTTATAGCAATCAGCCCCAGCATTTT. This chain uses TRBV28 with TRBJ1-5; 7 bases align to TRBD1. In germline, CDR1 is MDHEN, CDR2 SYDVKM. The CDR3 loop spans 19 amino acids. Germline trimming cut 6 bases from V and 0 bases from J; bases unmatched to any gene: 17.

The chain combines TRBV5-6 with TRBJ2-7; weak D call: TRBD1 (6 bases). The CDR3 totals 15 residues. Looked up from germline, CDR1 is SGHDT and CDR2 is YYEEEE. Trimming stripped 2 bases from V and 2 bases from J, with 14 bases between. The CDR3 reads CASSLGTSNPYEQYF. Written as DNA, the CDR3 is TGTGCCAGCAGCTTAGGGACAAGCAACCCCTACGAGCAGTACTTC.

The chain has TRBV21-1 and TRBJ2-2; the D call in the table, TRBD1, was not verified against the DNA. TRBV21-1 is an annotated pseudogene. CDR3 length: 17 amino acids. The CDR3 sequence is CASSKLGPRGNTGELFF. CDR3 sequence (DNA): TGTGCCAGCAGCAAATTGGGGCCAAGGGGGAACACCGGGGAGCTGTTTTTT.

The DNA of the CDR3 is TGTGCCAGCAGTTTGATCAGGGCTGTTAACGAAAAACTGTTTTTT. Its translation: CASSLIRAVNEKLFF. The gene calls are TRBV27 and TRBJ1-4; TRBD1 might be the D (5 bases). The germline V and J ends were trimmed by 3 bases and 8 bases, with 16 bases remaining between them. Per germline, CDR1 MNHEY and CDR2 SMNVEV (reference sequence). This CDR3 spans 15 amino acids.

This chain joins TRBV28 and TRBJ1-5; weak D call: TRBD1 (5 bases). Germline loops: CDR1 MDHEN, CDR2 SYDVKM. Trimming shortened V by 1 base and J by 2 bases, and 18 bases separated the two germline ends. CDR3 length: 18 residues. The CDR3 loop reads CASSLLQGPRGGNQPQHF. For the CDR3, the DNA is TGTGCCAGCAGTTTATTACAAGGGCCTCGGGGGGGCAATCAGCCCCAGCATTTT.

This clone was detected only once. Additional DNA sequences in this sample encode the identical CDR3. The chain joins TRBV18 to TRBJ1-5; D gene unclear. The CDR3 has 13 residues. V was clipped by 2 bases and J by 4 bases, with 6 bases between them. CDR1 is KGHSH, CDR2 LQKENI, per germline. The CDR3 region is CASSPGENQPQHF. DNA for the CDR3: TGTGCCAGCTCACCAGGAGAAAATCAGCCCCAGCATTTT.

The genes are TRBV27 and TRBJ2-7; D is possibly TRBD2 (5 bases). The germline V gene encodes CDR1 MNHEY and CDR2 SMNVEV (reference sequence). The length of the CDR3 is 16 residues. With 5 bases removed from V and 4 bases from J, the gap between germline ends came to 21 bases. Here the CDR3 reads CASSLGLNGPGYEQYF. DNA of the CDR3: TGTGCCAGCAGTCTAGGCCTTAACGGCCCGGGGTACGAGCAGTACTTC.

The rearrangement joins TRBV28 to TRBJ2-7; D may be TRBD2 (6 bases). Germline loops: CDR1 MDHEN, CDR2 SYDVKM. The CDR3 is made up of 14 amino acids. Trimming cost V 6 bases and J 4 bases, with 16 bases left between them. The CDR3 region has the DNA TGTGCCAGCAGCTTTGACCTAGCGAGTTACGAGCAGTACTTC. Translation gives CASSFDLASYEQYF.

This chain links TRBV11-2 with TRBJ2-7; D ambiguous. The CDR3 spans 15 residues. V was cut by 5 bases and J by 5 bases, with 19 bases left in between. Looked up from germline, CDR1 is SGHAT and CDR2 is FQNNGV. This chain's CDR3 is CASSQIQQLADEQYF. The CDR3, as DNA: TGTGCCAGCAGCCAGATACAACAGCTGGCCGACGAGCAGTACTTC.